What follows are 18 T cell receptor beta chains derived from one specimen sequenced in a study of CD8 T cells in ankylosing spondylitis. Study-level points and caveats: Ankylosing spondylitis blood seemed to carry a telltale TCR beta motif made of under ten highly homologous variants.

In TCRdb, the 5' RACE reads were re-called with MiXCR into one record per CDR3 protein. This table has fewer than 450,000 distinct CDR3 sequences, approximately 17% appearing once. The antigens of these receptors remain unknown. The material sequenced was blood, either unsorted or a sorted T cell fraction (not recorded which). These receptors were collected from a male donor with ankylosing spondylitis.

The CDR3 nucleotides read TGCGCCAGCAGCCTTAGGACAGGGCCCACAGCACCTTCCTACAATGAGCAGTTCTTC. It translates to CASSLRTGPTAPSYNEQFF. The rearrangement joins TRBV5-1 to TRBJ2-1; 8 positions match TRBD1. CDR3 size: 19 residues. Germline values: CDR1 SGHRS, CDR2 YFSETQ. V dropped 4 bases and J dropped 1; count of bases not matched to a gene: 16.

A few counts support this clonotype. V usage is TRBV3-1 and J usage is TRBJ2-3, with TRBD2 matching 8 bases. V lost 4 bases and J lost 4; bases outside the gene matches: 10. CDR3 length: 16 amino acids. Germline lookup yields CDR1 LGHDT and CDR2 YNNKEL (reference sequence). CDR3 loop: CASSPRRSGASDTQYF. The CDR3 region has the DNA TGTGCCAGCAGCCCGAGGCGTAGCGGGGCTTCAGATACGCAGTATTTT.

This chain uses TRBV6-1 with TRBJ2-1; 7 nucleotides agree with TRBD1. The CDR3 loop spans 15 amino acids. V lost 4 bases to trimming and J lost 4 bases; unmatched junction nucleotides: 7. The germline CDR1 and CDR2 sequences are MNHNS and SASEGT. In nucleotides, the CDR3 is TGTGCCAGCAGTGGCCGGGACAGATATTACAATGAGCAGTTCTTC. This sequence encodes CASSGRDRYYNEQFF.

The chain links TRBV3-1 to TRBJ2-7; possibly TRBD2 for D (5 bases). The V end lost 0 bases, the J end lost 9 bases, and 15 bases lay between the germline ends. There are 14 residues in the CDR3. The germline V gene has CDR1 LGHDT and CDR2 YNNKEL (reference sequence). As DNA, the CDR3 is TGTGCCAGCAGCCAAGATATCGTCGCAGGAGGGCAGTACTTC. Translated, it gives CASSQDIVAGGQYF.

The gene calls are TRBV18 and TRBJ2-2; D perhaps matches TRBD1 (6 bases). The germline gives CDR1 KGHSH, CDR2 LQKENI. The V end lost 3 bases, the J end lost 7 bases, and 9 bases lay between the germline ends. The CDR3 is 13 amino acids. CDR3 nucleotides: TGTGCCAGCTCACCCCAGGGGAACGGGGAGCTGTTTTTT. Residues: CASSPQGNGELFF.

The chain links TRBV19 to TRBJ1-5, with 8 positions matching TRBD1. Germline V gene sequence: CDR1 LNHDA, CDR2 SQIVND (reference sequence). The CDR3 runs 15 residues. After removal of 6 bases from V and 2 bases from J, the junction contained 6 bases not matched to a gene. The CDR3 region has the DNA TGTGCCAGTAGAGGACAGGGCGATGGCAATCAGCCCCAGCATTTT. Translated: CASRGQGDGNQPQHF.

The gene calls are TRBV6-2 or TRBV6-3 and TRBJ1-2, with D perhaps matching TRBD1 (6 bases). Germline V lookup: CDR1 MNHEY, CDR2 SVGEGT. Trimming stripped 4 bases from V and 8 bases from J, with 17 bases between. The CDR3 sequence is 14 residues long. The CDR3, as DNA: TGTGCCAGCAGTTCCCTCCGCAGGGGTGGAGGCTACACCTTC. This encodes CASSSLRRGGGYTF.

The chain employs TRBV4-2 and TRBJ2-3; D not certain. CDR1 is LGHNA and CDR2 is YNFKEQ in the germline V gene. The length of the CDR3 is 14 residues. Trimming stripped 2 bases from V and 1 base from J, with 7 bases between. Here the CDR3 reads CASSQWVGTDTQYF. CDR3 coding DNA: TGTGCCAGCAGCCAATGGGTGGGCACAGATACGCAGTATTTT.

This clonotype has a handful of counts. V is TRBV7-6 and J is TRBJ2-3; 8 bases align to TRBD2. This CDR3 region has 15 residues. V lost 5 bases and J lost 6; bases outside the gene matches: 10. Germline V gene sequence: CDR1 SGHVS, CDR2 FNYEAQ. CDR3 amino acids: CASSVTSGGGDTQYF. The CDR3 DNA reads as TGTGCCAGCAGCGTAACTAGCGGTGGTGGGGATACGCAGTATTTT.

The V and J genes are TRBV5-6 and TRBJ2-7, with a possible D match to TRBD2 (5 bases). This CDR3 spans 18 amino acids. V was trimmed by 0 bases and J by 0 bases, leaving 19 bases between them. The germline gives CDR1 SGHDT, CDR2 YYEEEE. The CDR3 DNA is TGTGCCAGCAGCTTGGAGGTAGAGGGTTATAGGGCCTCCTACGAGCAGTACTTC. Its translation: CASSLEVEGYRASYEQYF.

This clonotype was picked up a small number of times. The chain has TRBV5-1 and TRBJ2-5, with D uncertain. This CDR3 is built from 14 residues. Trimming shortened V by 3 bases and J by 0 bases, and 9 bases separated the two germline ends. Germline assignment: CDR1 SGHRS and CDR2 YFSETQ. CDR3 residues: CASSSGPNQETQYF. The DNA of the CDR3 is TGCGCCAGCAGCTCCGGACCGAACCAAGAGACCCAGTACTTC.

The sample holds a few counts of this clonotype. The rearrangement uses TRBV2 and TRBJ1-5; D remains ambiguous. This CDR3 region has 15 residues. Germline V gene lookup returns CDR1 SNHLY and CDR2 FYNNEI. With 6 bases removed from V and 0 bases from J, the gap between germline ends came to 12 bases. The CDR3 spells CASSEDSGSNQPQHF. DNA for the CDR3: TGTGCCAGCAGCGAGGACTCGGGTAGCAATCAGCCCCAGCATTTT.

This clonotype was observed at least ten times. The chain carries TRBV5-1 and TRBJ1-2, with 7 bases aligning to TRBD1. V shed 4 bases, J shed 8 bases, and the junction held 14 bases outside the gene matches. From germline, CDR1 is SGHRS and CDR2 YFSETQ. This CDR3 region has 15 residues. CDR3 sequence: CASSPFYRGSGGYTF. The DNA for the CDR3 is TGCGCCAGCAGCCCCTTCTACAGGGGCTCGGGAGGCTACACCTTC.

V is TRBV20-1 and J is TRBJ2-2; 9 nucleotides align to TRBD2. From germline, CDR1 is DFQATT and CDR2 SNEGSKA (reference sequence). The CDR3 is made up of 16 amino acids. The ends lost 3 bases at V and 4 bases at J; junction bases unmatched: 9. The CDR3 loop reads CSASTGSGRSTGELFF. The DNA of the CDR3 is TGCAGTGCTAGTACCGGCAGCGGGAGGTCCACCGGGGAGCTGTTTTTT.

This clonotype occurred a few times. The V call is TRBV3-1, the J call TRBJ1-5; D ambiguous. The germline V and J ends were trimmed by 4 bases and 4 bases, with 8 bases remaining between them. The CDR3 sequence is 13 residues long. In germline, CDR1 is LGHDT, CDR2 YNNKEL (reference sequence). The CDR3 region has the DNA TGTGCCAGCAGCCCAAACCTTAATCAGCCCCAGCATTTT. Protein sequence: CASSPNLNQPQHF.

This clonotype was detected only a few times. At one boundary the junction diverges from the germline segment, which might be a read error. The chain is built from TRBV11-2 and TRBJ1-1; possible D gene TRBD1, 5 bases. The germline gives CDR1 SGHAT, CDR2 FQNNGV. This CDR3 is built from 14 residues. CDR3 protein: CASSLDDSSTEAFF. The CDR3 coding sequence is TGTGCCAGCAGCTTAGACGACAGTAGCACTGAAGCCTTCTTT.

This clonotype was counted between two and nine times. This rearrangement joins TRBV11-3 to TRBJ1-2; unclear D gene. CDR1 and CDR2 from the germline V gene are SGHNT and YENEEA. The CDR3 has 15 amino acids. Trimming stripped 0 bases from V and 1 base from J, with 9 bases between. As DNA, the CDR3 is TGTGCCAGCAGCTTAGATCAGAGGGATAACTATGGCTACACCTTC. Protein product: CASSLDQRDNYGYTF.

Comments on this clonotype: Its ends do not fully match the called genes, so a read error is possible. The chain carries TRBV27 and TRBJ2-7, with D hard to call. The germline V gene encodes CDR1 MNHEY and CDR2 SMNVEV (reference sequence). The CDR3 is made up of 10 amino acids. CDR3 in DNA: TGTGCCAGCAGTTTAGGCGTGGGCCACTTC. This translates into CASSLGVGHF.